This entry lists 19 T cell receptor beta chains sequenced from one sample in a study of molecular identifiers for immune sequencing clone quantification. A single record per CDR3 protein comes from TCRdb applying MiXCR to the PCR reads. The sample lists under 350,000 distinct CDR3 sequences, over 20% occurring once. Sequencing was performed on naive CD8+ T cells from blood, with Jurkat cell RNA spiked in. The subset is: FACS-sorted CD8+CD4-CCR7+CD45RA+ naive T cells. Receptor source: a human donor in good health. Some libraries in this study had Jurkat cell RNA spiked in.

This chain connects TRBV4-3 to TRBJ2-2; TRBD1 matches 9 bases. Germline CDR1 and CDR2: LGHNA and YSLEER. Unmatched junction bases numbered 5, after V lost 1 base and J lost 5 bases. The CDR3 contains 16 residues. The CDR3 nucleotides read TGCGCCAGCAGCCAAGGAGACAGGGGGGTAACCGGGGAGCTGTTTTTT. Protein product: CASSQGDRGVTGELFF.

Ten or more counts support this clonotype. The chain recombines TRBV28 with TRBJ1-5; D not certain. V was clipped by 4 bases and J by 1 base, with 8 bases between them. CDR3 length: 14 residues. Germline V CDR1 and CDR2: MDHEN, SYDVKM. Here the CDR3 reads CASSSPGSNQPQHF. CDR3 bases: TGTGCCAGCAGTTCCCCTGGAAGCAATCAGCCCCAGCATTTT.

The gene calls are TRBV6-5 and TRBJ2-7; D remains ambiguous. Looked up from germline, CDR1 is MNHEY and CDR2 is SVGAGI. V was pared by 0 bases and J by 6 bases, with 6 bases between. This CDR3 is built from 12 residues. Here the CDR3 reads CASSYSPSEQYF. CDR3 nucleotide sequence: TGTGCCAGCAGTTACTCGCCCTCCGAGCAGTACTTC.

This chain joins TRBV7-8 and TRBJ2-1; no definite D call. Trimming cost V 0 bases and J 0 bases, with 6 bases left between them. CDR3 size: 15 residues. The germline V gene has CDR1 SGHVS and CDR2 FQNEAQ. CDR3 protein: CASSLAPSSYNEQFF. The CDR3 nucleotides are TGTGCCAGCAGCTTAGCGCCCAGCTCCTACAATGAGCAGTTCTTC.

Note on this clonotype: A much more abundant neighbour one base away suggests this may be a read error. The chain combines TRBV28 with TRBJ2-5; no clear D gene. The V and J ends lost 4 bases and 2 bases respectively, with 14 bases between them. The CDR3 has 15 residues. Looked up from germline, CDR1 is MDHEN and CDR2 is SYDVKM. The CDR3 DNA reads TGTGCCAGCAGTTCCGACCATTGGCCGCAAGAGACCCAGTACTTC. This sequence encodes CASSSDHWPQETQYF.

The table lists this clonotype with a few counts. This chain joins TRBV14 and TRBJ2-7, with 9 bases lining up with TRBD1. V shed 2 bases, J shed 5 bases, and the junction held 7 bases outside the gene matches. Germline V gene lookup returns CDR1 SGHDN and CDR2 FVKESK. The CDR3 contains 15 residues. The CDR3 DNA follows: TGTGCCAGCAGCCAAAATCCCGGGACAGGGCACGAGCAGTACTTC. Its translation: CASSQNPGTGHEQYF.

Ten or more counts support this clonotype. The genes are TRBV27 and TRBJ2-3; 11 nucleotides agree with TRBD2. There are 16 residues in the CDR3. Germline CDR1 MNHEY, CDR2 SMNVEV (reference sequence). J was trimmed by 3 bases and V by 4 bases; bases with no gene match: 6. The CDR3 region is CASSWAGLADTDTQYF. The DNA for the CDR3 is TGTGCCAGCAGTTGGGCGGGACTAGCGGATACAGATACGCAGTATTTT.

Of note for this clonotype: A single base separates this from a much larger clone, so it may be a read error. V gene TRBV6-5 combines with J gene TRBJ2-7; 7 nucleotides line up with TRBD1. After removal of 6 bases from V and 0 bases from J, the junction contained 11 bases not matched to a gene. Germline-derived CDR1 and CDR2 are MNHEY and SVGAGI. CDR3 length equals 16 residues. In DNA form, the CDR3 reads TGTGCCAGCAGATCAAACGTCAGGGGGTACTCCTACGAGCAGTACTTC. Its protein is CASRSNVRGYSYEQYF.

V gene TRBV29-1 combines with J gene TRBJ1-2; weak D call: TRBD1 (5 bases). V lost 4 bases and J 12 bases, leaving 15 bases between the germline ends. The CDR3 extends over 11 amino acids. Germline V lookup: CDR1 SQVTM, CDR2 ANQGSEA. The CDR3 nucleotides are TGCAGCGTTGGGTCAGCACGGGGCAACACCTTC. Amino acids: CSVGSARGNTF. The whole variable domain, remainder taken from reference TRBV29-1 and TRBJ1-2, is SAVISQKPSRDICQRGTSLTIQCQVDSQVTMMFWYRQQPGQSLTLIATANQGSEATYESGFVIDKFPISRPNLTFSTLTVSNMSPEDSSIYLCSVGSARGNTFGSGTRLTVV.

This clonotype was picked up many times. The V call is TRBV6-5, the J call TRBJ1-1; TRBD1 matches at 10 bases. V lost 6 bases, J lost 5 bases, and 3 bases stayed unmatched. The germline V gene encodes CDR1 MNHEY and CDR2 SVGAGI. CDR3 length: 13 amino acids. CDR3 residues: CASSPGQGTEAFF. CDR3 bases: TGTGCCAGCAGCCCGGGACAGGGGACTGAAGCTTTCTTT.

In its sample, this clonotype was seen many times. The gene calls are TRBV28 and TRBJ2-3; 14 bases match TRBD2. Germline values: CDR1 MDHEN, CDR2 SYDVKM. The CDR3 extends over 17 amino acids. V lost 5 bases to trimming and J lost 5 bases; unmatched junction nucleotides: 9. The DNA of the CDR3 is TGTGCCAGCAGTCCGGGGACTAGCGGGAGTTGGGGAGATACGCAGTATTTT. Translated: CASSPGTSGSWGDTQYF.

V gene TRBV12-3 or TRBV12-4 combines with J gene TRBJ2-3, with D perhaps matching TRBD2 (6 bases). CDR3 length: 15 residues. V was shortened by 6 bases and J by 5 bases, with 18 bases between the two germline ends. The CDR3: CASSGGAGGGDTQYF. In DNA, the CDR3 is TGTGCCAGCAGCGGCGGGGCGGGTGGAGGAGATACGCAGTATTTT.

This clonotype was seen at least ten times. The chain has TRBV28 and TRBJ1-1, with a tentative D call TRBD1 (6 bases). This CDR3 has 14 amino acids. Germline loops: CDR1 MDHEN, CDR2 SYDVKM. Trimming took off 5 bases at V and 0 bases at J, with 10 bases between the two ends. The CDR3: CASSLQGLNTEAFF. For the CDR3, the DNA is TGTGCCAGCAGTCTACAGGGATTGAACACTGAAGCTTTCTTT.

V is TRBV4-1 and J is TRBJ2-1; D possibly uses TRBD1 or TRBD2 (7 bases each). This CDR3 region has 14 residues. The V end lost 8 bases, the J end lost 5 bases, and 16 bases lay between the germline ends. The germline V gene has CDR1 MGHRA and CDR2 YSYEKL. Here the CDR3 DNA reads TGCGCCAGCCGCGTCAGGGGGAGGGACAATGAGCAGTTCTTC. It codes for CASRVRGRDNEQFF.

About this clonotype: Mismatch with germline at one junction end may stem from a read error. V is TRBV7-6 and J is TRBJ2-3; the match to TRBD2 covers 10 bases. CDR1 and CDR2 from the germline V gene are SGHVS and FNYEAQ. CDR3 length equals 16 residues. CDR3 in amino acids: CASGLGLAGVADTQYF. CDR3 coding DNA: TGTGCCAGCGGCTTAGGTCTAGCGGGAGTCGCAGATACGCAGTATTTT.

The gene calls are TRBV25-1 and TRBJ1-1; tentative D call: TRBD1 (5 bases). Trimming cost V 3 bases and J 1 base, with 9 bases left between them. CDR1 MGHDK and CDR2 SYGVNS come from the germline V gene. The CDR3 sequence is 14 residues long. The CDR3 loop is CASSDATGNTEAFF. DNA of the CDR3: TGTGCCAGCAGTGACGCAACAGGGAACACTGAAGCTTTCTTT.

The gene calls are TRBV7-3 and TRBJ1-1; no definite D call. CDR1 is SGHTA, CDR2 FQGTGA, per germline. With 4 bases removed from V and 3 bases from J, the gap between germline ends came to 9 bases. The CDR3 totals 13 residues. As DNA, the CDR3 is TGTGCCAGCAGCTCAAGTCCATACACTGAAGCTTTCTTT. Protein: CASSSSPYTEAFF.

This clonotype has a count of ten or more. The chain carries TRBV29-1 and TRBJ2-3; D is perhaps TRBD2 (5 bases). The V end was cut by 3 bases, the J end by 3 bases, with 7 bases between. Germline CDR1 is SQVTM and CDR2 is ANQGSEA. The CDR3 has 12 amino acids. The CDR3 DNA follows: TGCAGCGTTGAGAGGGAGACAGATACGCAGTATTTT. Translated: CSVERETDTQYF.

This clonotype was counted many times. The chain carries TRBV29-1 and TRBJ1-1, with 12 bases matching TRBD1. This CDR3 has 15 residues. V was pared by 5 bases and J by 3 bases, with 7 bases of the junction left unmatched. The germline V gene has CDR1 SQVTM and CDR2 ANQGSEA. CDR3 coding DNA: TGCAGCGTTCCCGGGACAGGGGGCTATTACACTGAAGCTTTCTTT. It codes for CSVPGTGGYYTEAFF.